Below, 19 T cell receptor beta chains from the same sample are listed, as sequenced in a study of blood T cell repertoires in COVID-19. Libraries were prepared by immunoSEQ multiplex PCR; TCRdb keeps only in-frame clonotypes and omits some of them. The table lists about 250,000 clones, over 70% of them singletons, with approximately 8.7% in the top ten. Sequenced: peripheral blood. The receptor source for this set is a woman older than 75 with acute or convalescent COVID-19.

The CDR3 region is CASSPFPDTQYF. CDR3 DNA sequence: TGTGCCAGCAGTCCTTTCCCGGATACGCAGTATTTT. The chain links TRBV2 to TRBJ2-3, with D unresolved. This CDR3 has 12 amino acids. CDR1 is SNHLY and CDR2 is FYNNEI in the germline V gene. V lost 5 bases and J lost 6, with 9 bases in between.

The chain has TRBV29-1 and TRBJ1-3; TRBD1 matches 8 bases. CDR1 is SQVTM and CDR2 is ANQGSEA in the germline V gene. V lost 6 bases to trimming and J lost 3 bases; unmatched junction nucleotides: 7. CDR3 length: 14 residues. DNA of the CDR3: TGCAGCGTCGACCTGGGACAGGTTGGAAACACCATATATTTT. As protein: CSVDLGQVGNTIYF.

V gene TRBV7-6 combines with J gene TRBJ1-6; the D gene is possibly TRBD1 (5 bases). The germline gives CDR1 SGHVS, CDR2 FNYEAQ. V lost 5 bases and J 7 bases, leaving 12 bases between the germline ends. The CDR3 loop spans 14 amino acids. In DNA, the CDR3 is TGTGCCAGCAGCCCAAAGCGACAGAATTCACCCCTCCACTTT. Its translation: CASSPKRQNSPLHF.

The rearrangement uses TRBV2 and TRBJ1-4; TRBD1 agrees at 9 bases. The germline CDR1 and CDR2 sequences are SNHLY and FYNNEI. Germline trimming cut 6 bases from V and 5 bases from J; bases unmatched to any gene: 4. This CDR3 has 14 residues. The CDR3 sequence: CASRAGTGNEKLFF. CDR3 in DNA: TGTGCCAGCAGGGCCGGGACAGGGAATGAAAAACTGTTTTTT.

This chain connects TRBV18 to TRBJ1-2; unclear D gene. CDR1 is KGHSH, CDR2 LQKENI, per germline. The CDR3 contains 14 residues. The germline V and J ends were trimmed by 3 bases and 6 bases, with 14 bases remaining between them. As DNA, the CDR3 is TGTGCCAGCTCACCCTCCCCAGGCTCCGATGGCTACACCTTC. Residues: CASSPSPGSDGYTF.

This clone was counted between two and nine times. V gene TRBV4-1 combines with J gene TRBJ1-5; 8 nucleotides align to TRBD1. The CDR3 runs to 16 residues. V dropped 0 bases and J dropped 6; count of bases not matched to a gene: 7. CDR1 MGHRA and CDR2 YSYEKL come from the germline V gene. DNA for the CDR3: TGCGCCAGCAGCCAAGAGCCAGGGGGCTTGGGTCAGCCCCAGCATTTT. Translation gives CASSQEPGGLGQPQHF.

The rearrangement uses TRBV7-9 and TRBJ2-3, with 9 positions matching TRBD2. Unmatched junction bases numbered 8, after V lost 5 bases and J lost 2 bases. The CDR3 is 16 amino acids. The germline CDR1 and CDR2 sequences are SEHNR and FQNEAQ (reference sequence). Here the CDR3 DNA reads TGTGCCAGCAGCCCACTAGCGGGTATTTTCACAGATACGCAGTATTTT. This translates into CASSPLAGIFTDTQYF.

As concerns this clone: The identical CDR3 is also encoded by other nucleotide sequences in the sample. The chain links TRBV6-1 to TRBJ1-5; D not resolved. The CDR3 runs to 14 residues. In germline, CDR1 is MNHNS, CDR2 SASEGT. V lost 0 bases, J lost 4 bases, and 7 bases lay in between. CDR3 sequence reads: CASSEAAGNQPQHF. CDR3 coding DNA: TGTGCCAGCAGTGAAGCAGCGGGGAATCAGCCCCAGCATTTT.

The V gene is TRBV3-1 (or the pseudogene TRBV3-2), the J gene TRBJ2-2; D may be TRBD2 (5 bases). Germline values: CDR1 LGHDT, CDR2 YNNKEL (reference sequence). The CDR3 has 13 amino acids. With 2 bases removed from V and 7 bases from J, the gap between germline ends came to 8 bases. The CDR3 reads CASSQLASGELFF. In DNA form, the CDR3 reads TGTGCCAGCAGCCAACTAGCTAGCGGGGAGCTGTTTTTT.

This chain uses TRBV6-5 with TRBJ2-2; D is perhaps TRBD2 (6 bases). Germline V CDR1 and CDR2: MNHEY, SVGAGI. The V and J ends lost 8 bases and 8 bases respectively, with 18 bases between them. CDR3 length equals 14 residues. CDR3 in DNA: TGTGCCAGCGGGGATAGCGGAAAAGAAGGGGAGCTGTTTTTT. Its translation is CASGDSGKEGELFF.

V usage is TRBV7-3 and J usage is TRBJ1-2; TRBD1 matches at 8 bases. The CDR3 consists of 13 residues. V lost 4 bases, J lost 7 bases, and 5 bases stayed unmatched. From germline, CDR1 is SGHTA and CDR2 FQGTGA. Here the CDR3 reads CASSSQGGGGYTF. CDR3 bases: TGTGCCAGCAGCTCACAGGGGGGAGGTGGCTACACCTTC. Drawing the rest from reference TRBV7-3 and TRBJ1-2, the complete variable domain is GAGVSQTPSNKVTEKGKYVELRCDPISGHTALYWYRQSLGQGPEFLIYFQGTGAADDSGLPNDRFFAVRPEGSVSTLKIQRTERGDSAVYLCASSSQGGGGYTFGSGTRLTVV.

The CDR3 reads CASSQARGGYEQYF. The DNA for the CDR3 is TGTGCCAGCAGCCAAGCGCGGGGAGGCTACGAGCAGTACTTC. The chain has TRBV3-1 (or the pseudogene TRBV3-2) and TRBJ2-7, with D possibly TRBD2 on 6 matching bases. The CDR3 runs 14 residues. V was cut by 1 base and J by 3 bases, with 10 bases left in between. CDR1 and CDR2 (germline): LGHDT, YNNKEL (reference sequence).

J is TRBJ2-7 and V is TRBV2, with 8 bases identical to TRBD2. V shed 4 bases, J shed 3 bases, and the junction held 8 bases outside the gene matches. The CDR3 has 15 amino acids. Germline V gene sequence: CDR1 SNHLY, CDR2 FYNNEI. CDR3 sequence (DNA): TGTGCCAGCAGTGGCCTGGCGGGGGGAGGCTACGAGCAGTACTTC. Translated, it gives CASSGLAGGGYEQYF.

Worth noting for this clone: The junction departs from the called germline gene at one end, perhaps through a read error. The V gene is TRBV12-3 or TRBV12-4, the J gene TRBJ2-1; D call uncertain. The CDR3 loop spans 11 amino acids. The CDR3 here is CASSSSNEQFF. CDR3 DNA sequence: TGTGCCAGCAGTTCCTCCAATGAGCAGTTCTTC.

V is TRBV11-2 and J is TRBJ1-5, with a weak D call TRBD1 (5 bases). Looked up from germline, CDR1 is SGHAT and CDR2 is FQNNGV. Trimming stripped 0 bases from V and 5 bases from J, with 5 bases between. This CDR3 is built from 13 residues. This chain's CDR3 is CASSLDRDQPQHF. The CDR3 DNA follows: TGTGCCAGCAGCTTAGACAGGGATCAGCCCCAGCATTTT. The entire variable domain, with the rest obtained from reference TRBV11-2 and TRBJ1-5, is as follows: EAGVAQSPRYKIIEKRQSVAFWCNPISGHATLYWYQQILGQGPKLLIQFQNNGVVDDSQLPKDRFSAERLKGVDSTLKIQPAKLEDSAVYLCASSLDRDQPQHFGDGTRLSIL.

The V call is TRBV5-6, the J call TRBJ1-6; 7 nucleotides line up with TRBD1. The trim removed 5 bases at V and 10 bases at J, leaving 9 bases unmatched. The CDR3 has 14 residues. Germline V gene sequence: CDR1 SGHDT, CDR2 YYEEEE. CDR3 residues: CASSQRQGQSPLHF. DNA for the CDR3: TGTGCCAGCAGTCAAAGACAGGGCCAATCACCCCTCCACTTT.

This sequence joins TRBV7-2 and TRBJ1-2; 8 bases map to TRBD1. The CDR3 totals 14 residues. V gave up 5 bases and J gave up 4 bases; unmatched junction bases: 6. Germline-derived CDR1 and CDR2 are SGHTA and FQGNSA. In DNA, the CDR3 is TGTGCCAGCAGCCCGAGGACAGGGACCTATGGCTACACCTTC. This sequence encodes CASSPRTGTYGYTF.

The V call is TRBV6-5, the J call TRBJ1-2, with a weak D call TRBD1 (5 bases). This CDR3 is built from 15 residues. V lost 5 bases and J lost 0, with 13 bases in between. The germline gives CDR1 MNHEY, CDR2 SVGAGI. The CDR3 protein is CASSIDGGPNYGYTF. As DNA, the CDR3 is TGTGCCAGCAGTATAGACGGGGGACCTAACTATGGCTACACCTTC.

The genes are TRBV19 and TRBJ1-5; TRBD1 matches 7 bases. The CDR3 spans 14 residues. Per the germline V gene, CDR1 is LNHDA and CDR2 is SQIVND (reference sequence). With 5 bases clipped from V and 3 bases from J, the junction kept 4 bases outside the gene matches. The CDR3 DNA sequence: TGTGCCAGTAGTCATACAGGGGACAATCAGCCCCAGCATTTT. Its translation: CASSHTGDNQPQHF.